This record covers a single T cell receptor beta chain. Its antigen is undetermined. The source of the sample is a study of T cell responses to AZD1222 COVID-19 vaccine. Study-wide context: Pooled in the analysis were second doses at about 4 or about 12 weeks.

This CDR3 has 14 residues. The V and J ends lost 7 bases and 0 bases respectively, with 13 bases between them. The V gene's germline CDR1 is MNHEY and CDR2 SVGAGI. TCRdb's copy holds only in-frame clones and misses some; the assay was immunoSEQ multiplex PCR. The sample includes more than 150,000 clones, just under 90% of them seen just once. Whole-study results and caveats: Baseline seropositivity characterized only a handful of AZD1222 recipients. A reported finding is that nearly half of spike-specific TCRs target unmutated variant regions. Among the donors, most were white British and more were female, and clonal diversity was possibly underestimated.

V is TRBV6-5 and J is TRBJ2-7; D is undetermined. The sequences come from peripheral blood, collected on day 0 of AZD1222 vaccination. This sequence was found in an adult in good health. CDR3 DNA sequence: TGTGCCAGCATACGTGGGTTCGGCTCCTACGAGCAGTACTTC. This gives the protein CASIRGFGSYEQYF.